The 16 T cell receptor beta chains presented below share a single source sample, sequenced in a study of cytomegalovirus exposure and HLA in healthy donors. The PCR contained 60 Vbeta and 13 Jbeta primers. TCRdb's copy holds only in-frame clones and misses some; the assay was immunoSEQ multiplex PCR. Among about 100,000 clones listed, around 81% were seen once. Sample: PBMCs. The receptors here all came from a woman between 65 and 79 years old in good health and CMV-seropositive.

The J gene is TRBJ2-5, the V gene TRBV9, with D maybe TRBD2 (5 bases). The closer fit of TRBJ2-7 to the DNA end suggests the J call may be wrong. Germline V gene lookup returns CDR1 SGDLS and CDR2 YYNGEE. The CDR3 length is 15 residues. The CDR3 DNA reads TGTGCCAGCAGCGTCGGCGGAGCGGAAACCTACGAGCAGTACTTC. It translates to CASSVGGAETYEQYF.

The chain has TRBV4-2 and TRBJ2-2; 10 bases are a match to TRBD2. In germline, CDR1 is LGHNA, CDR2 YNFKEQ. J lost 4 bases, V lost 4 bases, and 6 bases had no gene match. This CDR3 has 16 residues. The CDR3 region is CASSRGLAESTGELFF. The CDR3 coding sequence is TGTGCCAGCAGCCGTGGACTAGCGGAATCCACCGGGGAGCTGTTTTTT.

This clone occurred a few times. The same CDR3 also results from other DNA sequences found in this sample. V gene TRBV19 combines with J gene TRBJ1-5; perhaps TRBD1 as D (5 bases). CDR3 length equals 15 residues. Per the germline V gene, CDR1 is LNHDA and CDR2 is SQIVND (reference sequence). V lost 9 bases to trimming and J lost 3 bases, with 18 bases between them. The CDR3 sequence is CASRSAGGDNQPQHF. CDR3 coding DNA: TGTGCCAGCCGATCGGCCGGGGGGGACAATCAGCCCCAGCATTTT.

CDR3 DNA: TGTGCCAGCAAGTCAGGCAACTATGGCTACACCTTC. Protein sequence: CASKSGNYGYTF. The chain couples TRBV6-6 to TRBJ1-2; D is undetermined. This CDR3 is 12 amino acids long. Germline values: CDR1 MNHNY, CDR2 SVGAGI (reference sequence). Trimming removed 7 bases from V and 2 bases from J, with 8 bases in between.

CDR3 nucleotide sequence: TGTGCCAGCAGTTCTGAGGCCATAGGGGGTGGCTACACCTTC. It codes for CASSSEAIGGGYTF. V gene TRBV27 combines with J gene TRBJ1-2, with D maybe TRBD1 (6 bases). The CDR3 length is 14 residues. Germline CDR1 and CDR2: MNHEY and SMNVEV (reference sequence). With 4 bases removed from V and 7 bases from J, the gap between germline ends came to 16 bases.

V and J are TRBV28 and TRBJ1-3; D gene unclear. The CDR3 contains 15 residues. From germline, CDR1 is MDHEN and CDR2 SYDVKM. V lost 3 bases to trimming and J lost 4 bases, with 13 bases between them. The CDR3 loop is CASSLGRASGNTIYF. The CDR3 DNA is TGTGCCAGCAGTTTGGGGAGGGCGTCAGGAAACACCATATATTTT.

The CDR3 protein is CASSYTSGRSKNIQYF. DNA for the CDR3: TGTGCCAGCAGTTATACTAGCGGGAGGTCCAAAAACATTCAGTACTTC. The chain recombines TRBV6-5 with TRBJ2-4; 12 nucleotides match TRBD2. The CDR3 contains 16 residues. Germline CDR1 is MNHEY and CDR2 is SVGAGI. J was trimmed by 2 bases and V by 3 bases; bases with no gene match: 2.

This chain links TRBV9 with TRBJ2-7, with 12 bases matching TRBD2. Germline CDR1 is SGDLS and CDR2 is YYNGEE. With V trimmed by 3 bases and J by 11 bases, 6 bases remained unmatched. This CDR3 is 13 amino acids long. The CDR3 loop is CASSARLAGEEYF. The CDR3 DNA reads TGTGCCAGCAGCGCTCGACTAGCGGGAGAGGAGTACTTC.

The chain is built from TRBV7-5 and TRBJ1-5; the table's D call, TRBD1, was not checked against the DNA. TRBV7-5 is a listed pseudogene. CDR3 size: 19 residues. CDR3 amino acids: CARSLGGTGGRGSNQPQHF. The CDR3 DNA follows: TGTGCCAGAAGCTTAGGCGGGACAGGGGGCCGAGGATCAAATCAGCCCCAGCATTTT.

The count of this clone is one. This chain connects TRBV6-4 to TRBJ2-1; 7 bases align to TRBD2. This CDR3 has 13 amino acids. V lost 2 bases, J lost 7 bases, and 2 bases stayed unmatched. CDR1 and CDR2 from the germline V gene are MRHNA and SNTAGT. The CDR3 loop is CASSDGGRNEQFF. As DNA, the CDR3 is TGTGCCAGCAGTGACGGCGGGAGAAATGAGCAGTTCTTC.

CDR3 in amino acids: CASSSQIRPTGEQYF. The CDR3 region has the DNA TGTGCCAGCAGTTCCCAGATAAGGCCGACGGGAGAGCAGTACTTC. The chain employs TRBV6-5 and TRBJ2-7; D is possibly TRBD2 (5 bases). This CDR3 has 15 residues. The germline V gene has CDR1 MNHEY and CDR2 SVGAGI. The V end was cut by 4 bases, the J end by 7 bases, with 20 bases between.

The genes are TRBV11-2 and TRBJ2-7, with 9 positions matching TRBD1. Germline V gene lookup returns CDR1 SGHAT and CDR2 FQNNGV. J gave up 0 bases and V 7 bases, and 4 bases lay outside the gene matches. This CDR3 has 14 amino acids. CDR3 in amino acids: CASTDRGLSYEQYF. Written as DNA, the CDR3 is TGTGCCAGCACGGACAGGGGACTCTCCTACGAGCAGTACTTC.

The chain joins TRBV11-3 to TRBJ1-5; 10 positions agree with TRBD1. The CDR3 has 18 residues. The junction had 8 bases not matched to a gene; V was cut back by 0 bases and J by 3 bases. The germline gives CDR1 SGHNT, CDR2 YENEEA. The CDR3: CASSLDTGTGDSNQPQHF. The CDR3, as DNA: TGTGCCAGCAGCTTAGACACTGGGACAGGGGACTCCAATCAGCCCCAGCATTTT.

This chain connects TRBV5-4 to TRBJ2-5; TRBD2 aligns across 10 bases. The CDR3 contains 18 residues. Trimming at V came to 3 bases and at J to 2 bases, leaving 13 bases not matched to a gene. CDR1 and CDR2 (germline): SGHNT, YYREEE (reference sequence). The CDR3 DNA follows: TGTGCCAGCAGCTACCTAGCGGGAGTTTGGGGGGGGCAAGAGACCCAGTACTTC. It is translated as CASSYLAGVWGGQETQYF. The full variable domain, rest sourced from reference TRBV5-4 and TRBJ2-5, is ETGVTQSPTHLIKTRGQQVTLRCSSQSGHNTVSWYQQALGQGPQFIFQYYREEENGRGNFPPRFSGLQFPNYSSELNVNALELDDSALYLCASSYLAGVWGGQETQYFGPGTRLLVL.

This chain uses TRBV15 with TRBJ2-3; D is undetermined. The CDR3 loop spans 13 amino acids. Trimming left V 2 bases short and J 0 bases short, with 3 bases between. Germline CDR1 reads LNHNV; CDR2 reads YYDKDF (reference sequence). The CDR3 sequence: CATSRQSTDTQYF. The CDR3 DNA is TGTGCCACCAGCAGACAGAGCACAGATACGCAGTATTTT.

This clone occurred a few times. This rearrangement joins TRBV19 to TRBJ1-5, with D possibly matching TRBD1 (6 bases). This CDR3 is built from 16 residues. The V gene's germline CDR1 is LNHDA and CDR2 SQIVND (reference sequence). V was trimmed by 1 base and J by 7 bases, leaving 17 bases between them. The CDR3 loop is CASSIGLSGGRQPQHF. CDR3 DNA sequence: TGTGCCAGTAGTATAGGTCTTTCGGGGGGCCGACAGCCCCAGCATTTT.